This TCR beta chain derives from a study of cytomegalovirus exposure and HLA in healthy donors. Findings and limits, study-wide: A missense variant in DCLRE1C was later tied to TCR beta V- and J-gene trimming.

Notes on this clone: The antigen remains undetermined.

J was trimmed by 7 bases and V by 4 bases; bases with no gene match: 3. Germline V gene data show CDR1 as SGHRS and CDR2 as YFSETQ. The CDR3 contains 12 residues. The study ran its PCR with 60 Vbeta and 13 Jbeta primers. Authors' analysis steps: As a later analysis found, there were about 80 million unique TCR beta chains, of which around 10 million were shared. Using immunoSEQ multiplex PCR, the repertoire was profiled, and TCRdb retains in-frame clones only, with some absent. The V and J calls and the clone size are those of that table, but D and trimming were determined from the DNA. Counted here are some 150,000 clones, 75% to 85% occurring once; the ten biggest clones make up 1.1% to 1.5%. Healthy people donating bone marrow made up the donors.

Sequenced material: PBMCs. The rearrangement joins TRBV5-1 to TRBJ2-7; TRBD1 aligns across 9 bases. The source of this sequence is a middle-aged woman in good health and CMV-seronegative. This CDR3 is CASSGQGREQYF. The CDR3 nucleotides are TGCGCCAGCAGCGGACAGGGGCGTGAGCAGTACTTC.